This T cell receptor (beta chain) was captured by sequencing in a study of blood T cell repertoires in COVID-19. The cohort comprised adults aged roughly 18 to 95 years residing in approximately 25 US areas. The CDR3 has 14 amino acids. Losses at the gene ends were 5 bases for V and 1 base for J; bases not matched to a gene: 4. The germline CDR1 and CDR2 sequences are MDHEN and SYDVKM. The data were produced by immunoSEQ multiplex PCR, yet TCRdb's version contains in-frame clones alone and is incomplete. The table records about 200,000 clones, about 90% of them present only once. The chain has TRBV28 and TRBJ1-1; 7 bases fit TRBD1. The sample was PBMCs or T cells enriched from blood (not recorded which). The source of this sequence is a man aged 30 to 45 who had recovered from COVID-19. The CDR3 DNA reads as TGTGCCAGCAGTCCCAGGGGGTGGAACACTGAAGCTTTCTTT. This encodes CASSPRGWNTEAFF. Complete variable domain (other parts from reference TRBV28 and TRBJ1-1): DVKVTQSSRYLVKRTGEKVFLECVQDMDHENMFWYRQDPGLGLRLIYFSYDVKMKEKGDIPEGYSVSREKKERFSLILESASTNQTSMYLCASSPRGWNTEAFFGQGTRLTVV.